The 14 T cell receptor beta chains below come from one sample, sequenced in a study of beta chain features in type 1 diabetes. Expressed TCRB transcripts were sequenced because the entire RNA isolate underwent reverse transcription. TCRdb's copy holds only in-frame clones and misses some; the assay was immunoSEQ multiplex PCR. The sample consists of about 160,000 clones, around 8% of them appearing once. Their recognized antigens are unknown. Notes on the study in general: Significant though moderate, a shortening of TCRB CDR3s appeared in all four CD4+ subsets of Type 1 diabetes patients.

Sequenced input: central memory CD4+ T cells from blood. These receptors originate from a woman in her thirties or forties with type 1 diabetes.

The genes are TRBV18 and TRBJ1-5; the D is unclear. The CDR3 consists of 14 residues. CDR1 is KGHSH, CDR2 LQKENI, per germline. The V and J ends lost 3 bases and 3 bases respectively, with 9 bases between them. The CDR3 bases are TGTGCCAGCTCACCTTATAGAGACAATCAGCCCCAGCATTTT. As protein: CASSPYRDNQPQHF. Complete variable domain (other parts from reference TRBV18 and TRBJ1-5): NAGVMQNPRHLVRRRGQEARLRCSPMKGHSHVYWYRQLPEEGLKFMVYLQKENIIDESGMPKERFSAEFPKEGPSILRIQQVVRGDSAAYFCASSPYRDNQPQHFGDGTRLSIL.

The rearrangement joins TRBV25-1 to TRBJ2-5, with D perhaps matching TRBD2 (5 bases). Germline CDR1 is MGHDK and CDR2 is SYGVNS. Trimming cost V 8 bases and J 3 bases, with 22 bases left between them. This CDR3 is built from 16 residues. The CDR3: CASVPTTPGKEETQYF. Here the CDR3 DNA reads TGTGCCAGCGTGCCCACCACGCCCGGGAAGGAAGAGACCCAGTACTTC.

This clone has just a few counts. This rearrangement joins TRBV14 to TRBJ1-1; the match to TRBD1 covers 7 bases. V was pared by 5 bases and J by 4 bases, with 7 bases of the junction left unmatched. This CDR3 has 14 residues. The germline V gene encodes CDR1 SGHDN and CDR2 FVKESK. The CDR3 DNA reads TGTGCCAGCAGCATACAACAGGGGAGCACTGAAGCTTTCTTT. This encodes CASSIQQGSTEAFF.

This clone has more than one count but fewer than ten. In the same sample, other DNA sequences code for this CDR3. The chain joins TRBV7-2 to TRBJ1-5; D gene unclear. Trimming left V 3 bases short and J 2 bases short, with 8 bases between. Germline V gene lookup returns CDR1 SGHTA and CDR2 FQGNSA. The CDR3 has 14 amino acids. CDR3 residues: CASSLGGGNQPQHF. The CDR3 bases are TGTGCCAGCAGCTTGGGTGGAGGCAATCAGCCCCAGCATTTT.

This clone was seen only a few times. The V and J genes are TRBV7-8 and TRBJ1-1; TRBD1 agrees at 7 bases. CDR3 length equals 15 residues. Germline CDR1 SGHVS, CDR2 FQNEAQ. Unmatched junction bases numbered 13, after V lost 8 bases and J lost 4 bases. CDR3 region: CASGKQGPQTTEAFF. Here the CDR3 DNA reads TGTGCCAGCGGCAAACAGGGGCCGCAGACCACTGAAGCTTTCTTT.

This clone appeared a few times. The DNA for the CDR3 is TGTGCCAGCAGTTCGCCGACAGGGACCACTGAAGCTTTCTTT. It yields the protein CASSSPTGTTEAFF. The chain uses TRBV6-5 and TRBJ1-1; 7 bases are a match to TRBD1. The CDR3 consists of 14 residues. J lost 4 bases, V lost 4 bases, and 6 bases had no gene match. Germline lookup yields CDR1 MNHEY and CDR2 SVGAGI.

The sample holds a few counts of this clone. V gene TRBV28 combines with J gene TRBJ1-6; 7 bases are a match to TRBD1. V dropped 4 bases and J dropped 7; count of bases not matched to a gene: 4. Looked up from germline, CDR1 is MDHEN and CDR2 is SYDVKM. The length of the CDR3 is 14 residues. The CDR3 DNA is TGTGCCAGCAGTTGGACAGGTACCAATTCACCCCTCCACTTT. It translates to CASSWTGTNSPLHF.

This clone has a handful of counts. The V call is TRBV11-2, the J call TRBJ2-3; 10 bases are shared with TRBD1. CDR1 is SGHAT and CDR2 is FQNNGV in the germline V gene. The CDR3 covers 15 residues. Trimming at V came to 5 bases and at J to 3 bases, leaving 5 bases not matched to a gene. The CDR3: CASSPWTGGTDTQYF. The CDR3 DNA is TGTGCCAGCAGCCCGTGGACAGGGGGAACAGATACGCAGTATTTT.

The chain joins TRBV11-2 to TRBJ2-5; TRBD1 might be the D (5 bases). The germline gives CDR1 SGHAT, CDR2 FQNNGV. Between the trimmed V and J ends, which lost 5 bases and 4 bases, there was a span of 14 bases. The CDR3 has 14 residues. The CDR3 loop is CASSPPGRLETQYF. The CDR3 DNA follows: TGTGCCAGCAGCCCCCCAGGGCGGTTAGAGACCCAGTACTTC.

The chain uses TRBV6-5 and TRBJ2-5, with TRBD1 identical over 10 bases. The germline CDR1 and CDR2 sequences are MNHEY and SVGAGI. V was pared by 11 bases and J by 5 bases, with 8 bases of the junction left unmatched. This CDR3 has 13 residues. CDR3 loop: CAVQTGGKETQYF. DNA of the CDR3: TGTGCCGTACAGACAGGGGGCAAGGAGACCCAGTACTTC.

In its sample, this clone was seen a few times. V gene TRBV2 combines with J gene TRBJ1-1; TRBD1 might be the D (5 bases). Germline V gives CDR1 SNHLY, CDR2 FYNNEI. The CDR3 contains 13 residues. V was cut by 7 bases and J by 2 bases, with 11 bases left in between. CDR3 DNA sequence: TGTGCCAGCAAGGAGACAGAAAACACTGAAGCTTTCTTT. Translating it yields CASKETENTEAFF.

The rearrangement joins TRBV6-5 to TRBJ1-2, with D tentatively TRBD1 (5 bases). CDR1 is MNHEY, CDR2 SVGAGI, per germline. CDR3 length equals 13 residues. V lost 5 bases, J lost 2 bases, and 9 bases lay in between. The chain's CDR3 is CASSQTVNYGYTF. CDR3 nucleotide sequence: TGTGCCAGCAGTCAGACAGTGAACTATGGCTACACCTTC.

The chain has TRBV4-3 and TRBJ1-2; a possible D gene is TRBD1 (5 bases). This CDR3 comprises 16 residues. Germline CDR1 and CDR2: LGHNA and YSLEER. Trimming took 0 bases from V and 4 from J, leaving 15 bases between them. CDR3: CASSQDLSQGVYGYTF. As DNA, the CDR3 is TGCGCCAGCAGCCAAGATCTATCCCAAGGGGTCTATGGCTACACCTTC.

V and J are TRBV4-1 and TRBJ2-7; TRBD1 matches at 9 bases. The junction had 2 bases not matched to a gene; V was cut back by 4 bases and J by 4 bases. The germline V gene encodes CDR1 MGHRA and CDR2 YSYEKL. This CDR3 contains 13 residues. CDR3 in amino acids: CASSRDREYEQYF. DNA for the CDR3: TGCGCCAGCAGCCGGGACAGGGAATACGAGCAGTACTTC.